This T cell receptor beta chain was recovered during a study of T-cell reconstitution after alpha-beta-depleted transplantation in children. Study findings and constraints: It was newly produced T cells that mostly accounted for T-cell counts and diversity one year after transplant.

Germline CDR1 and CDR2: SGHAT and FQNNGV. The V end lost 1 base, the J end lost 3 bases, and 8 bases lay between the germline ends. The CDR3 totals 14 residues. In its sample, this clonotype was seen many times. Its specificity is not known. Unique molecular identifiers were incorporated into the prepared TCRbeta library. From the PCR reads, TCRdb called clonotypes with MiXCR, one entry per CDR3 protein. The table records 500,000 to 650,000 distinct CDR3 sequences, over 10% of them present only once. This sequence was found in a male patient between 10 and 17 years old who had a stem cell transplant for acute myeloid leukemia, so the T cells may come from the graft donor. The source was PBMCs, mostly from graft donor cells, collected 360 days after TCRalphabeta/CD19-depleted stem cell transplant. The rearrangement links TRBV11-2 to TRBJ2-3, with D tentatively TRBD2 (5 bases). The chain's CDR3 is CASSLVGGTDTQYF. In DNA, the CDR3 is TGTGCCAGCAGCTTAGTCGGCGGGACAGATACGCAGTATTTT.